Listed below are T cell receptor beta chains from one sample, sequenced in a study of T cell repertoires in cytomegalovirus infection. No antigen has been identified for these receptors. One entry per CDR3 protein results from TCRdb running MiXCR on the reads. Among some 480,000 distinct CDR3 sequences listed, around a third were seen once. The material sequenced was cultured PBMCs, taken from culture after CMV antigen stimulation. Receptors originate from a human donor in good health (CMV status not recorded). Some clones in this sample may be carry-over from other donors' samples. Both conserved end residues are part of each CDR3. Each record gives: clone size, J gene, CDR3 length, D gene, V gene, CDR3 protein, CDR3 DNA. A D gene is named only where the DNA matches it firmly. Clone size, where shown, is once, few, many, or a class for clones that have expanded.

clone_size: -
j_call: TRBJ1-4
cdr3_length: 16
d_call: -
v_call: TRBV7-4
cdr3_aa: CASSSLLGVVNEKLFF
cdr3_nt: TGTGCCAGCAGCTCGCTGCTGGGGGTAGTTAATGAAAAACTGTTTTTT

clone_size: -
j_call: TRBJ2-7
cdr3_length: 16
d_call: -
v_call: TRBV12-3/TRBV12-4
cdr3_aa: CASSFELGVTIYEQYF
cdr3_nt: TGTGCCAGCAGTTTTGAGTTGGGAGTTACTATCTACGAGCAGTACTTC

clone_size: -
j_call: TRBJ2-1
cdr3_length: 16
d_call: TRBD2
v_call: TRBV19
cdr3_aa: CASSPGLAGTYNEQFF
cdr3_nt: TGTGCCAGTAGTCCCGGACTAGCGGGAACCTACAATGAGCAGTTCTTC

clone_size: -
j_call: TRBJ1-1
cdr3_length: 14
d_call: TRBD1
v_call: TRBV19
cdr3_aa: CASSRQGVVTEAFF
cdr3_nt: TGTGCCAGTAGTAGACAGGGGGTCGTCACTGAAGCTTTCTTT

clone_size: once
j_call: TRBJ2-7
cdr3_length: 12
d_call: -
v_call: TRBV19
cdr3_aa: CASSIDRHEQYF
cdr3_nt: TGTGCCAGTAGTATAGATCGACACGAGCAGTACTTC

clone_size: -
j_call: TRBJ2-7
cdr3_length: 13
d_call: -
v_call: TRBV5-4
cdr3_aa: CASSLTNRDEQYF
cdr3_nt: TGTGCCAGCAGCTTGACAAATCGCGACGAGCAGTACTTC

clone_size: many
j_call: TRBJ2-3
cdr3_length: 16
d_call: -
v_call: TRBV7-8
cdr3_aa: CASSLAGTQPTDTQYF
cdr3_nt: TGTGCCAGCAGCTTAGCAGGGACACAGCCCACAGATACGCAGTATTTT

clone_size: -
j_call: TRBJ2-1
cdr3_length: 15
d_call: TRBD1
v_call: TRBV6-6
cdr3_aa: CASSSHRTGLNEQFF
cdr3_nt: TGTGCCAGCAGTTCCCATCGGACAGGTCTCAATGAGCAGTTCTTC

clone_size: -
j_call: TRBJ2-3
cdr3_length: 13
d_call: -
v_call: TRBV11-1
cdr3_aa: CAIDEGVADTQYF
cdr3_nt: TGTGCCATCGATGAGGGAGTGGCGGATACGCAGTATTTT

clone_size: many
j_call: TRBJ2-2
cdr3_length: 15
d_call: -
v_call: TRBV7-2
cdr3_aa: CASSLLNPGTGELFF
cdr3_nt: TGTGCCAGCAGCTTACTTAACCCCGGCACCGGGGAGCTGTTTTTT

clone_size: many
j_call: TRBJ1-6
cdr3_length: 17
d_call: TRBD1
v_call: TRBV6-1
cdr3_aa: CASRNNFRQGRNSPLHF
cdr3_nt: TGTGCCAGCAGAAACAACTTTCGACAGGGGCGAAATTCACCCCTCCACTTT

clone_size: -
j_call: TRBJ2-1
cdr3_length: 15
d_call: -
v_call: TRBV28
cdr3_aa: CASSLPGLNYNEQFF
cdr3_nt: TGTGCCAGCAGTTTACCGGGACTCAATTACAATGAGCAGTTCTTC

clone_size: once
j_call: TRBJ2-2
cdr3_length: 17
d_call: TRBD2
v_call: TRBV6-5
cdr3_aa: CASSYVGGLAGAGELFF
cdr3_nt: TGTGCCAGCAGTTACGTTGGGGGCCTAGCGGGAGCCGGGGAGCTGTTTTTT

clone_size: -
j_call: TRBJ2-5
cdr3_length: 14
d_call: -
v_call: TRBV18
cdr3_aa: CASSRLAAGETQYF
cdr3_nt: TGTGCCAGCTCGCGCTTAGCGGCTGGGGAGACCCAGTACTTC

clone_size: -
j_call: TRBJ1-4
cdr3_length: 15
d_call: TRBD1
v_call: TRBV7-2
cdr3_aa: CASSLDGTDNEKLFF
cdr3_nt: TGTGCCAGCAGTCTCGACGGGACAGATAATGAAAAACTGTTTTTT

clone_size: many
j_call: TRBJ2-3
cdr3_length: 16
d_call: TRBD2
v_call: TRBV7-2
cdr3_aa: CASSSPPSTGGGTQYF
cdr3_nt: TGTGCCAGCAGCTCCCCCCCCTCCACGGGGGGTGGTACGCAGTATTTT

clone_size: -
j_call: TRBJ2-1
cdr3_length: 14
d_call: -
v_call: TRBV7-9
cdr3_aa: CASRSDSVYNEQFF
cdr3_nt: TGTGCCAGCAGATCGGACTCGGTATACAATGAGCAGTTCTTC

clone_size: few
j_call: TRBJ1-2
cdr3_length: 12
d_call: -
v_call: TRBV12-3/TRBV12-4
cdr3_aa: CASNLNNYGYTF
cdr3_nt: TGTGCCAGCAACCTCAATAACTATGGCTACACCTTC

clone_size: -
j_call: TRBJ2-3
cdr3_length: 16
d_call: TRBD2
v_call: TRBV13
cdr3_aa: CASSLSRLASTDTQYF
cdr3_nt: TGTGCCAGCAGCTTGTCTCGACTAGCTAGCACAGATACGCAGTATTTT

clone_size: -
j_call: TRBJ2-5
cdr3_length: 16
d_call: TRBD2
v_call: TRBV10-3
cdr3_aa: CAISITSGSPEETQYF
cdr3_nt: TGTGCCATCAGCATTACTAGCGGGAGCCCCGAGGAGACCCAGTACTTC

clone_size: -
j_call: TRBJ2-3
cdr3_length: 16
d_call: TRBD2
v_call: TRBV12-3/TRBV12-4
cdr3_aa: CANTEGLAGSTDTQYF
cdr3_nt: TGTGCTAATACGGAAGGACTAGCGGGTAGCACAGATACGCAGTATTTT

clone_size: few
j_call: TRBJ2-1
cdr3_length: 17
d_call: TRBD1
v_call: TRBV5-1
cdr3_aa: CASSSGTGRWNNNEQFF
cdr3_nt: TGCGCCAGCAGCTCCGGGACAGGACGGTGGAATAACAATGAGCAGTTCTTC

clone_size: -
j_call: TRBJ2-4
cdr3_length: 16
d_call: -
v_call: TRBV4-1
cdr3_aa: CASSQPGRQQGAIQYF
cdr3_nt: TGCGCCAGCAGCCAGCCGGGCCGACAGCAAGGGGCCATTCAGTACTTC

clone_size: many
j_call: TRBJ2-5
cdr3_length: 16
d_call: TRBD2
v_call: TRBV7-2
cdr3_aa: CASSAGGTVNQETQYF
cdr3_nt: TGTGCCAGCAGCGCGGGGGGGACAGTAAACCAAGAGACCCAGTACTTC

clone_size: -
j_call: TRBJ2-2
cdr3_length: 13
d_call: -
v_call: TRBV12-3/TRBV12-4
cdr3_aa: CASSAENTGELFF
cdr3_nt: TGTGCCAGCAGTGCAGAGAACACCGGGGAGCTGTTTTTT

clone_size: few
j_call: TRBJ2-1
cdr3_length: 16
d_call: TRBD2
v_call: TRBV28
cdr3_aa: CASRPLGLAARNEQFF
cdr3_nt: TGTGCCAGCAGACCCTTGGGACTAGCGGCTCGGAATGAGCAGTTCTTC

clone_size: -
j_call: TRBJ1-3
cdr3_length: 19
d_call: -
v_call: TRBV7-9
cdr3_aa: CASSFLQVGRPFSGNTIYF
cdr3_nt: TGTGCCAGCAGCTTCTTACAGGTTGGACGGCCCTTCTCTGGAAACACCATATATTTT

clone_size: few
j_call: TRBJ2-1
cdr3_length: 16
d_call: TRBD2
v_call: TRBV7-2
cdr3_aa: CASSPQREVSYNEQFF
cdr3_nt: TGTGCCAGCAGCCCCCAACGGGAGGTCTCCTACAATGAGCAGTTCTTC

clone_size: -
j_call: TRBJ1-4
cdr3_length: 14
d_call: TRBD1
v_call: TRBV12-3/TRBV12-4
cdr3_aa: CASTRTGGDKKLFF
cdr3_nt: TGTGCCAGCACCCGGACAGGGGGAGATAAAAAACTGTTTTTT

clone_size: -
j_call: TRBJ1-6
cdr3_length: 14
d_call: -
v_call: TRBV7-6
cdr3_aa: CASSPRASNSPLHF
cdr3_nt: TGTGCCAGCAGCCCCCGGGCCTCAAATTCACCCCTCCACTTT

clone_size: -
j_call: TRBJ1-5
cdr3_length: 13
d_call: -
v_call: TRBV6-9
cdr3_aa: CASSYFGEQPQHF
cdr3_nt: TGTGCCAGCAGTTACTTTGGGGAACAGCCCCAGCATTTT

clone_size: -
j_call: TRBJ2-7
cdr3_length: 14
d_call: -
v_call: TRBV4-1
cdr3_aa: CASSQEGTTIEQYF
cdr3_nt: TGCGCCAGCAGCCAAGAGGGGACCACGATCGAGCAGTACTTC

clone_size: -
j_call: TRBJ2-7
cdr3_length: 14
d_call: -
v_call: TRBV7-6
cdr3_aa: CASSLTDTSYEQYF
cdr3_nt: TGTGCCAGCAGCTTAACGGACACTTCCTACGAGCAGTACTTC

clone_size: many
j_call: TRBJ2-1
cdr3_length: 13
d_call: TRBD2
v_call: TRBV7-9
cdr3_aa: CASSDFIAGRQFF
cdr3_nt: TGTGCCAGCAGCGACTTCATAGCGGGAAGACAGTTCTTC

clone_size: -
j_call: TRBJ1-3
cdr3_length: 16
d_call: -
v_call: TRBV7-6
cdr3_aa: CASSLEGRSSGNTIYF
cdr3_nt: TGTGCCAGCAGCTTAGAGGGACGGTCCTCTGGAAACACCATATATTTT

clone_size: -
j_call: TRBJ1-6
cdr3_length: 13
d_call: -
v_call: TRBV7-8
cdr3_aa: CASSLGPGSPLHF
cdr3_nt: TGTGCCAGCAGCTTAGGTCCGGGTTCACCCCTCCACTTT

clone_size: few
j_call: TRBJ2-7
cdr3_length: 14
d_call: TRBD2
v_call: TRBV6-2/TRBV6-3
cdr3_aa: CASRIAGGSYEQYF
cdr3_nt: TGTGCCAGCCGAATAGCGGGAGGATCCTACGAGCAGTACTTC

clone_size: -
j_call: TRBJ1-1
cdr3_length: 14
d_call: TRBD1
v_call: TRBV6-1
cdr3_aa: CASSERRDSSEAFF
cdr3_nt: TGTGCCAGCAGTGAAAGGAGGGACAGCTCTGAAGCTTTCTTT